These T cell receptor beta chains were read from a single sample in a study of cytomegalovirus exposure and HLA in healthy donors. The data were produced by immunoSEQ multiplex PCR, yet TCRdb's version contains in-frame clones alone and is incomplete. The repertoire holds under 200,000 clones, with roughly 80% as singletons. Source material: PBMCs. These receptors all come from a man aged 25 to 40 in good health and CMV-seropositive. Both conserved end residues are part of each CDR3. The D gene is left open where the match is weak. Where a row states a size, it is once, few, many or the class of an expanded clone; other rows omit it.

.	.	TRBV27	TRBJ2-4	TGTGCCAGCAGTTTATTAGTTTCTTGGGCAGATCAGTACTTC	CASSLLVSWADQYF
.	.	TRBV29-1	TRBJ1-2	TGCAGCGTTAAGGAACAGAACTATGGCTACACCTTC	CSVKEQNYGYTF
TRBD2	.	TRBV7-2	TRBJ2-3	TGTGCCAGCAGCTTAGCCGGGGGGGGGCTAGATACGCAGTATTTT	CASSLAGGGLDTQYF
TRBD1	.	TRBV28	TRBJ2-7	TGTGCCAGCAGCCAACCCCCGACAGGGGGCTACGACGAGCAGTACTTC	CASSQPPTGGYDEQYF
TRBD2	.	TRBV9	TRBJ2-1	TGTGCCAGCAGCGTAGCGCTAGGGCTAGCGGGGGGCAATGAGCAGTTCTTC	CASSVALGLAGGNEQFF
TRBD2	.	TRBV19	TRBJ2-2	TGTTCACTAGCGGACTCGAACACCGGGGAGCTGTTTTTT	CSLADSNTGELFF
TRBD1	.	TRBV7-3	TRBJ2-7	TGTGCCAGCAGCTTAGGGACAGGGGAGTACTACGAGCAGTACTTC	CASSLGTGEYYEQYF
TRBD2	.	TRBV7-6	TRBJ2-1	TGTGCCAGCAGACGTGGGGGGGATGGGGAGCAGTTCTTC	CASRRGGDGEQFF
.	.	TRBV6-4	TRBJ2-3	TGTGCCAGCAGTTCCGGGACCGGGAGCGGCACGCAGTATTTT	CASSSGTGSGTQYF
TRBD1	few	TRBV19	TRBJ1-3	TGTGCCAGGACCAGGGGGAGGTCTGGAAACACCATATATTTT	CARTRGRSGNTIYF
.	.	TRBV27	TRBJ2-2	TGTGCCAGCAGTCTCCGGAGCACCGGGGAGCTGTTTTTT	CASSLRSTGELFF
.	.	TRBV9	TRBJ2-2	TGTGCCAGCAGCGTAGTTGTAGCAGGGGCCGGGGAGCTGTTTTTT	CASSVVVAGAGELFF
TRBD1	few	TRBV6-5	TRBJ1-1	TGTGCCAGCAGTTACTCCGGGACAGCGGTAGAAGCTTTCTTT	CASSYSGTAVEAFF
TRBD2	.	TRBV5-1	TRBJ2-3	TGCGCCAGCAGCTGGGGACTAGAGGGCACAGATACGCAGTATTTT	CASSWGLEGTDTQYF
TRBD1	.	TRBV4-3	TRBJ2-7	TGCGCCAGCAGCCAAGAGTGGGACAGTTCGGACGAGCAGTACTTC	CASSQEWDSSDEQYF
TRBD1	few	TRBV7-9	TRBJ1-1	TGTGCCAGCAGCTTAGCTGACAGGGGCACTGAAGCTTTCTTT	CASSLADRGTEAFF
TRBD2	.	TRBV5-1	TRBJ2-3	TGCGCCAGCAGCCAAGCGGGGGGAGGCACAGATACGCAGTATTTT	CASSQAGGGTDTQYF
TRBD2	.	TRBV10-3	TRBJ2-7	TGTGCCACGGGGGGGGGACCCTTCTCCTACGAGCAGTACTTC	CATGGGPFSYEQYF
.	.	TRBV7-7	TRBJ2-1	TGTGCCAGCAGCTTAGGGCAGTACAATGAGCAGTTCTTC	CASSLGQYNEQFF
TRBD1	.	TRBV30	TRBJ1-1	TGTGCCTGGACGGGACAGCCACACACTGAAGCTTTCTTT	CAWTGQPHTEAFF
.	.	TRBV5-1	TRBJ2-4	TGCGCCAGCAGCCCTAACCGGGCCAAAAACATTCAGTACTTC	CASSPNRAKNIQYF
TRBD2	.	TRBV5-4	TRBJ2-3	TGTGCCAGCAGCTTGGACCAGCGGGGCGCAGATACGCAGTATTTT	CASSLDQRGADTQYF
.	.	TRBV2	TRBJ1-6	TGTGCCAGCAGACGCGAAACGCGGTCACCCCTCCACTTT	CASRRETRSPLHF
TRBD2	.	TRBV13	TRBJ2-2	TGTGCCAGTGGGTTTGCCAGCGGGGGGGTGAACACCGGGGAGCTGTTTTTT	CASGFASGGVNTGELFF
.	few	TRBV28	TRBJ2-1	TGTGCCAGCAGTAAGCCAACAGGGAAGAATGAGCAGTTCTTC	CASSKPTGKNEQFF
.	.	TRBV30	TRBJ2-3	TGTGCCTGGAGTCTGGTACTTAAAGCAGATACGCAGTATTTT	CAWSLVLKADTQYF
TRBD1	.	TRBV12-5	TRBJ2-2	TGTGCTAGTGGACGGACAGGGGCCCCCGGGGAGCTGTTTTTT	CASGRTGAPGELFF